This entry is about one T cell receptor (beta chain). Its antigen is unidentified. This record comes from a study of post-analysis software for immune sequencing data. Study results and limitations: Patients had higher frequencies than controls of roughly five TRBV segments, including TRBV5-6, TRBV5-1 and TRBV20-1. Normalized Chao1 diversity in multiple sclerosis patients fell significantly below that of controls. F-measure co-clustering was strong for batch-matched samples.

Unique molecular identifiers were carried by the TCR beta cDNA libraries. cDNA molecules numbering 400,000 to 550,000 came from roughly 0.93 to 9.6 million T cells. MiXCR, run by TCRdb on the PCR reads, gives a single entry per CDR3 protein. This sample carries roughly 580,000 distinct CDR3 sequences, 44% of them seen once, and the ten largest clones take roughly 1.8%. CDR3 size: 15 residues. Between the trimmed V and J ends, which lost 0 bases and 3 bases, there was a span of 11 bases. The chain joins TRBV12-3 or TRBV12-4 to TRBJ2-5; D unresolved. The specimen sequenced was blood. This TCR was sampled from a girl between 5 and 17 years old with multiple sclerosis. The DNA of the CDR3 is TGTGCCAGCAGTTTAGCAGGGCTTAGGGAAGAGACCCAGTACTTC. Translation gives CASSLAGLREETQYF.